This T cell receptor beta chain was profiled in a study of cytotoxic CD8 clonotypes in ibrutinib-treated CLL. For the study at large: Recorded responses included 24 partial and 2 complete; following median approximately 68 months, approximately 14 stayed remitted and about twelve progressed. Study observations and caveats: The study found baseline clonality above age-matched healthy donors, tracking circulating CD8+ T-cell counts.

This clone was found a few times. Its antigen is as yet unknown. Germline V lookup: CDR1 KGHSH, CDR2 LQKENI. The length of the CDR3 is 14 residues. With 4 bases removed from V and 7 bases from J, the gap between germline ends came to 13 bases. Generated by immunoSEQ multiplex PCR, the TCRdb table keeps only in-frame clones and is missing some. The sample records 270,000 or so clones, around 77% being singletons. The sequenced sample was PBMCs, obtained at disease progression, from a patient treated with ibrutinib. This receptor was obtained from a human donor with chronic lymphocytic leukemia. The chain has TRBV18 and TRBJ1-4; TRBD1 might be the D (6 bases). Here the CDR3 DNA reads TGTGCCAGCTCACGACAGGTATCGGGTGAAAAACTGTTTTTT. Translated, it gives CASSRQVSGEKLFF.